One sample yielded the 20 T cell receptor beta chains listed below, sequenced in a study of blood T cell repertoires in COVID-19. Libraries were prepared by immunoSEQ multiplex PCR; TCRdb keeps only in-frame clonotypes and omits some of them. The sample carries 430,000 or so clones, roughly 90% recorded once. Sequencing was performed on peripheral blood. The receptors derive from a man aged 18 to 30 with COVID-19, enrolled during active disease.

This sequence joins TRBV5-5 and TRBJ2-3, with 8 bases aligning to TRBD2. Trimming at V came to 4 bases and at J to 3 bases, leaving 10 bases not matched to a gene. CDR3 length equals 16 residues. Germline CDR1 is SGHKS and CDR2 is YYEKEE (reference sequence). The CDR3 DNA reads as TGTGCCAGCAGCCCACAACCGGGACTAGAAACAGATACGCAGTATTTT. Protein product: CASSPQPGLETDTQYF.

In this sample, this clone turned up a few times. V gene TRBV4-2 combines with J gene TRBJ1-5; the match to TRBD1 covers 9 bases. J gave up 2 bases and V 1 base, and 0 bases lay outside the gene matches. Germline V lookup: CDR1 LGHNA, CDR2 YNFKEQ. The CDR3 has 15 residues. The CDR3 loop reads CASSQGTGGNQPQHF. CDR3 nucleotides: TGTGCCAGCAGCCAAGGGACAGGGGGCAATCAGCCCCAGCATTTT.

The genes are TRBV19 and TRBJ1-1; D gene unclear. The CDR3 length is 13 residues. The ends were cut back, 1 base at V and 0 bases at J, with 3 bases in the middle. Germline CDR1 reads LNHDA; CDR2 reads SQIVND (reference sequence). CDR3 nucleotide sequence: TGTGCCAGTAGTATAGCTCTGAACACTGAAGCTTTCTTT. It is translated as CASSIALNTEAFF.

The V and J genes are TRBV5-4 and TRBJ2-7; the match to TRBD1 covers 9 bases. From germline, CDR1 is SGHNT and CDR2 YYREEE (reference sequence). This CDR3 comprises 14 residues. The trim removed 0 bases at V and 12 bases at J, leaving 10 bases unmatched. In nucleotides, the CDR3 is TGTGCCAGCAGCTTGGGGGGACAGGGTGAGAATCCGTACTTC. Translation gives CASSLGGQGENPYF.

V and J are TRBV11-2 and TRBJ2-1; the D gene is possibly TRBD2 (6 bases). V lost 5 bases and J lost 0, with 23 bases in between. Looked up from germline, CDR1 is SGHAT and CDR2 is FQNNGV. The CDR3 has 19 residues. In DNA, the CDR3 is TGTGCCAGCAGCCGACAATGGGGTCTAGCGTTCGGCTCCTACAATGAGCAGTTCTTC. Translating it yields CASSRQWGLAFGSYNEQFF.

This clone turned up a few times. The chain recombines TRBV5-1 with TRBJ2-5; 8 bases are shared with TRBD2. Germline V gene sequence: CDR1 SGHRS, CDR2 YFSETQ. The CDR3 has 15 residues. The junction had 8 bases not matched to a gene; V was cut back by 2 bases and J by 5 bases. The chain's CDR3 is CASSLTSGEGETQYF. The CDR3 region has the DNA TGCGCCAGCAGCTTAACTAGCGGTGAGGGGGAGACCCAGTACTTC.

The genes are TRBV6-1 and TRBJ2-3, with D hard to call. CDR1 is MNHNS and CDR2 is SASEGT in the germline V gene. CDR3 size: 15 residues. V shed 2 bases and J shed 2 bases, with 11 bases lying between them. In nucleotides, the CDR3 is TGTGCCAGCAGTGAACCGTTGGGCTACACAGATACGCAGTATTTT. This gives the protein CASSEPLGYTDTQYF.

The chain employs TRBV10-1 and TRBJ1-1; D may be TRBD1 (5 bases). Germline CDR1 and CDR2: WNHNN and SYGVQD (reference sequence). The CDR3 sequence is 14 residues long. The V gene lost 5 bases and the J gene lost 2 bases, with 12 bases spanning the gap. The CDR3 loop is CASSPDNRNTEAFF. Written as DNA, the CDR3 is TGCGCCAGCAGTCCGGACAACCGAAACACTGAAGCTTTCTTT.

The chain has TRBV5-6 and TRBJ2-7; no firm D call. Trimming left V 1 base short and J 2 bases short, with 7 bases between. This CDR3 is built from 13 residues. Germline V gene lookup returns CDR1 SGHDT and CDR2 YYEEEE. CDR3 residues: CASSLWYTYEQYF. CDR3 nucleotides: TGTGCCAGCAGCTTGTGGTACACCTACGAGCAGTACTTC.

This chain uses TRBV4-1 with TRBJ1-1; 9 nucleotides line up with TRBD1. The CDR3 covers 16 residues. V gave up 4 bases and J gave up 0 bases; unmatched junction bases: 6. Per the germline V gene, CDR1 is MGHRA and CDR2 is YSYEKL. The DNA for the CDR3 is TGCGCCAGCAGCCTGGGGACAGGGACTTTGAACACTGAAGCTTTCTTT. It encodes CASSLGTGTLNTEAFF.

The rearrangement uses TRBV5-4 and TRBJ1-2; the match to TRBD1 covers 11 bases. J was trimmed by 5 bases and V by 0 bases; bases with no gene match: 9. The CDR3 is 17 residues long. The germline V gene encodes CDR1 SGHNT and CDR2 YYREEE (reference sequence). The CDR3 nucleotides are TGTGCCAGCAGCTTGGGTGGACAGGGGGCTTTGGGATATGGCTACACCTTC. Protein: CASSLGGQGALGYGYTF.

The chain links TRBV5-6 to TRBJ1-4; 7 positions match TRBD1. The CDR3 sequence is 15 residues long. Trimming cost V 4 bases and J 5 bases; bases outside gene matches: 8. Per the germline V gene, CDR1 is SGHDT and CDR2 is YYEEEE. The CDR3 DNA follows: TGTGCCAGCAGCATGCCAGGGGGAAGAAATGAAAAACTGTTTTTT. It yields the protein CASSMPGGRNEKLFF.

A remark on this clone: The junction departs from germline at one end; a sequencing error may be responsible. The V call is TRBV29-1, the J call TRBJ1-1, with 8 bases lining up with TRBD1. CDR1 and CDR2 from the germline V gene are SQVTM and ANQGSEA. The length of the CDR3 is 14 residues. This CDR3 is CSVEAQGGSIEAFF. The CDR3 DNA reads as TGCAGCGTAGAAGCACAGGGGGGGTCGATTGAAGCTTTCTTT.

The chain couples TRBV2 to TRBJ2-2, with 9 positions matching TRBD2. After removal of 1 base from V and 0 bases from J, the junction contained 6 bases not matched to a gene. CDR1 and CDR2 from the germline V gene are SNHLY and FYNNEI. The CDR3 has 18 residues. The CDR3 loop reads CASSEGIAGVSNTGELFF. For the CDR3, the DNA is TGTGCCAGCAGTGAAGGGATAGCGGGGGTTTCGAACACCGGGGAGCTGTTTTTT.

The chain is built from TRBV5-1 and TRBJ1-3; TRBD1 matches 7 bases. CDR1 and CDR2 from the germline V gene are SGHRS and YFSETQ. The CDR3 extends over 14 amino acids. V shed 0 bases and J 3 bases; nucleotides not matched to a gene: 0. In DNA form, the CDR3 reads TGCGCCAGCAGCTTGGACAGGGGTGGAAACACCATATATTTT. Encoded protein: CASSLDRGGNTIYF.

The J gene is TRBJ2-2, the V gene TRBV5-1, with D perhaps TRBD1 (6 bases). V shed 4 bases and J shed 4 bases, with 17 bases lying between them. CDR1 and CDR2 from the germline V gene are SGHRS and YFSETQ. The CDR3 loop spans 16 amino acids. The CDR3 protein is CASSTGQRPFTGELFF. The CDR3 nucleotides are TGCGCCAGCAGCACAGGGCAAAGACCCTTCACCGGGGAGCTGTTTTTT.

The chain joins TRBV7-9 to TRBJ2-7; 8 bases line up with TRBD1. This CDR3 has 14 amino acids. The V gene's germline CDR1 is SEHNR and CDR2 FQNEAQ (reference sequence). The trim removed 4 bases at V and 0 bases at J, leaving 2 bases unmatched. The CDR3 loop is CASSWDRSSYEQYF. The CDR3 DNA reads TGTGCCAGCAGCTGGGACAGGTCCTCCTACGAGCAGTACTTC.

The chain uses TRBV12-3 or TRBV12-4 and TRBJ1-2, with 7 bases matching TRBD1. The CDR3 runs to 13 residues. The V gene end was trimmed by 6 bases and the J gene end by 2 bases; junction bases not matched to a gene: 3. Here the CDR3 DNA reads TGTGCCAGCAGCTTACAGGGGAACTATGGCTACACCTTC. This codes for CASSLQGNYGYTF.

V and J are TRBV18 and TRBJ2-7; no definite D call. Germline CDR1 is KGHSH and CDR2 is LQKENI. The CDR3 contains 16 residues. The germline V and J ends were trimmed by 3 bases and 3 bases, with 18 bases remaining between them. Written as DNA, the CDR3 is TGTGCCAGCTCACCCGTTCGGAGCGTATCTCGCTACGAGCAGTACTTC. Translated, it gives CASSPVRSVSRYEQYF.

The rearrangement uses TRBV27 and TRBJ2-2, with 10 bases lining up with TRBD1. Germline CDR1 reads MNHEY; CDR2 reads SMNVEV (reference sequence). With 5 bases clipped from V and 6 bases from J, the junction kept 12 bases outside the gene matches. CDR3 length equals 17 residues. This CDR3 reads CASSPLGQGFRAGELFF. For the CDR3, the DNA is TGTGCCAGCAGTCCCTTGGGACAGGGGTTTCGAGCCGGGGAGCTGTTTTTT.